This entry concerns a single TCR beta chain. The data originate from a study of blood T cell repertoires in COVID-19. Looking at the study overall: Collection of acute and convalescent COVID-19 samples took place in the United States, Italy and Spain. The cDNA or gDNA used as material had been derived from T cells, B-cell-depleted T cells, or PBMCs.

In the authors' workflow: For nucleated cells, counts were estimated from reference gene primer amplification. The protocol was immunoSEQ multiplex PCR, while the TCRdb copy is restricted to in-frame clones and leaves out a portion. V and J calls and clone size are as listed in that table; D and trimming were resolved from the DNA. The sample consists of some 140,000 clones, about 79% of them appearing once. The CDR3 loop spans 15 amino acids. Germline V CDR1 and CDR2: SGHTA, FQGNSA. V gave up 4 bases and J gave up 4 bases, with 15 bases separating them. The rearrangement joins TRBV7-2 to TRBJ2-3; TRBD2 is a possible D gene (6 bases). The sequence came from a woman at least 80 years old with acute or convalescent COVID-19. Sequenced sample: peripheral blood. In nucleotides, the CDR3 is TGTGCCAGCAGCTCAAGTCTGGGACTTTCAGATACGCAGTATTTT. Translation: CASSSSLGLSDTQYF.